This entry lists 19 T cell receptor beta chains sequenced from one sample in a study of cytomegalovirus exposure and HLA in healthy donors. PCR employed 60 Vbeta and 13 Jbeta primers. This table comes from immunoSEQ multiplex PCR, and its TCRdb copy is limited to in-frame clones, with some not included. The profile covers 100,000 to 150,000 clones, with roughly 76% appearing a single time and 2.5% to 3.5% taken by the ten largest. Input material: PBMCs. The origin of the receptors is a woman in her forties or fifties in good health and CMV-seronegative.

The chain links TRBV11-3 to TRBJ1-1, with no clear D. This CDR3 spans 13 amino acids. Germline V CDR1 and CDR2: SGHNT, YENEEA. V lost 1 base and J lost 6, with 9 bases in between. The CDR3 bases are TGTGCCAGCAGCTTAGGCGGAGGCGCTGAAGCTTTCTTT. Its translation is CASSLGGGAEAFF.

This chain links TRBV2 with TRBJ2-7; 10 nucleotides match TRBD2. There are 15 residues in the CDR3. The trim removed 4 bases at V and 6 bases at J, leaving 9 bases unmatched. Looked up from germline, CDR1 is SNHLY and CDR2 is FYNNEI. This CDR3 is CASSVTSGIPTEQYF. The CDR3 region has the DNA TGTGCCAGCAGTGTAACTAGCGGGATTCCTACCGAGCAGTACTTC.

This chain joins TRBV10-3 and TRBJ2-2, with 13 bases matching TRBD2. The CDR3 runs 19 residues. Trimming at V came to 5 bases and at J to 2 bases, leaving 11 bases not matched to a gene. The germline CDR1 and CDR2 sequences are ENHRY and SYGVKD. In DNA, the CDR3 is TGTGCCATCAGTCTAATGCCGGGACTAGCGGGATATAACACCGGGGAGCTGTTTTTT. This translates into CAISLMPGLAGYNTGELFF.

This clone was detected a few times. An end of the junction does not agree with germline; a read error may underlie this. In DNA, the CDR3 is TGTTCCAGCAGCTTCCCCCGGGACAGGGGGTACGAGCAGTACTTC. Residues: CSSSFPRDRGYEQYF. The rearrangement uses TRBV7-9 and TRBJ2-7; 11 nucleotides line up with TRBD1. The CDR3 has 15 amino acids. In germline, CDR1 is SEHNR, CDR2 FQNEAQ (reference sequence).

This clone was seen a few times. The chain combines TRBV2 with TRBJ2-3, with D possibly TRBD2 on 5 matching bases. V was clipped by 2 bases and J by 4 bases, with 13 bases between them. The CDR3 contains 15 residues. In germline, CDR1 is SNHLY, CDR2 FYNNEI. The CDR3 DNA is TGTGCCAGCAGTGAACTAATAGGGAGTGCAGATACGCAGTATTTT. Encoded protein: CASSELIGSADTQYF.

The chain uses TRBV4-1 and TRBJ1-1; D is uncertain. CDR1 and CDR2 (germline): MGHRA, YSYEKL. V lost 0 bases to trimming and J lost 6 bases, with 11 bases between them. This CDR3 is built from 14 residues. The CDR3 spells CASSQDLWQAEAFF. CDR3 DNA: TGCGCCAGCAGCCAAGATCTGTGGCAGGCTGAAGCTTTCTTT.

This clone was recorded a few times. The rearrangement uses TRBV10-3 and TRBJ2-2; the D is unclear. With 5 bases removed from V and 0 bases from J, the gap between germline ends came to 7 bases. This CDR3 has 14 residues. Looked up from germline, CDR1 is ENHRY and CDR2 is SYGVKD. CDR3 sequence reads: CAISPLANTGELFF. Written as DNA, the CDR3 is TGTGCCATCAGTCCGCTAGCGAACACCGGGGAGCTGTTTTTT.

This clone has just a few counts. The chain employs TRBV19 and TRBJ1-1; no definite D call. Germline V gives CDR1 LNHDA, CDR2 SQIVND (reference sequence). Between the trimmed V and J ends, which lost 9 bases and 5 bases, there was a span of 16 bases. This CDR3 has 13 residues. The CDR3 DNA reads TGTGCCAGCCCAGCCCCGGGTCGAACTGAAGCTTTCTTT. This sequence encodes CASPAPGRTEAFF.

The V and J genes are TRBV9 and TRBJ1-5; the D is unclear. This CDR3 comprises 15 residues. Trimming left V 0 bases short and J 1 base short, with 8 bases between. The V gene's germline CDR1 is SGDLS and CDR2 YYNGEE. DNA for the CDR3: TGTGCCAGCAGCGTAGGAGGGTCCAGCAATCAGCCCCAGCATTTT. Protein product: CASSVGGSSNQPQHF.

This clone was seen a single time. Written as DNA, the CDR3 is TGTGCCAGCAGTCTAAAGGGGGCGCCCTATGGCTACACCTTC. Translation: CASSLKGAPYGYTF. The chain couples TRBV27 to TRBJ1-2, with TRBD1 matching over 7 bases. The length of the CDR3 is 14 residues. V lost 5 bases, J lost 4 bases, and 7 bases stayed unmatched. Germline V CDR1 and CDR2: MNHEY, SMNVEV (reference sequence).

The V call is TRBV7-9, the J call TRBJ2-2, with unresolved D. Trimming took 5 bases from V and 9 from J, leaving 7 bases between them. This CDR3 is 11 amino acids long. CDR1 SEHNR and CDR2 FQNEAQ come from the germline V gene (reference sequence). CDR3 residues: CASSPERELFF. In DNA form, the CDR3 reads TGTGCCAGCAGCCCGGAGCGGGAGCTGTTTTTT.

The chain uses TRBV7-9 and TRBJ2-7; D might be TRBD2 (5 bases). Germline-derived CDR1 and CDR2 are SEHNR and FQNEAQ (reference sequence). V dropped 0 bases and J dropped 0 bases, with 9 bases sitting between them. The CDR3 consists of 15 residues. The CDR3 is CASSLAAGSSYEQYF. As DNA, the CDR3 is TGTGCCAGCAGCTTAGCAGCTGGGAGCTCCTACGAGCAGTACTTC.

Written as DNA, the CDR3 is TGCGCCAGCAGCCCGGGCGGGGGAGGTGGCTACACCTTC. It translates to CASSPGGGGGYTF. V and J are TRBV4-3 and TRBJ1-2; tentative D call: TRBD1 (5 bases). Germline CDR1 and CDR2: LGHNA and YSLEER. V was pared by 4 bases and J by 7 bases, with 13 bases between. There are 13 residues in the CDR3.

The V call is TRBV16, the J call TRBJ2-3, with D perhaps matching TRBD1 (6 bases). Germline CDR1 reads KGHSY; CDR2 reads FQNENV. This CDR3 is 14 amino acids long. The V end was cut by 4 bases, the J end by 0 bases, with 8 bases between. The CDR3 spells CASSRTGSTDTQYF. Written as DNA, the CDR3 is TGTGCCAGCAGCCGCACAGGGAGCACAGATACGCAGTATTTT.

The V call is TRBV30, the J call TRBJ2-6, with TRBD1 as a possible D gene (6 bases). Trimming removed 2 bases from V and 1 base from J, with 15 bases in between. The V gene's germline CDR1 is GTSNPN and CDR2 SVGIG (reference sequence). This CDR3 has 17 residues. The CDR3 sequence is CAWSSGRGFSGANVLTF. DNA for the CDR3: TGTGCCTGGAGTTCGGGCAGGGGTTTTTCTGGGGCCAACGTCCTGACTTTC.

V and J are TRBV28 and TRBJ2-2, with a weak D call TRBD2 (7 bases). Germline CDR1 reads MDHEN; CDR2 reads SYDVKM. This CDR3 has 14 amino acids. Between the trimmed V and J ends, which lost 7 bases and 1 base, there was a span of 10 bases. The DNA for the CDR3 is TGTGCCAGCAAGGGAGGGGGGAACACCGGGGAGCTGTTTTTT. This sequence encodes CASKGGGNTGELFF.

The rearrangement links TRBV28 to TRBJ1-1; a possible D gene is TRBD1 (5 bases). The length of the CDR3 is 13 residues. In germline, CDR1 is MDHEN, CDR2 SYDVKM. V was trimmed by 4 bases and J by 7 bases, leaving 13 bases between them. The CDR3: CASSWAGQDEAFF. The DNA for the CDR3 is TGTGCCAGCAGTTGGGCGGGGCAGGATGAAGCTTTCTTT.

The chain recombines TRBV6-1 with TRBJ2-2; 10 bases match TRBD1. CDR1 and CDR2 from the germline V gene are MNHNS and SASEGT. The CDR3 spans 17 residues. With V trimmed by 0 bases and J by 4 bases, 5 bases remained unmatched. In DNA form, the CDR3 reads TGTGCCAGCAGTGAAGCGCCCGGACAGGGGGGCACCGGGGAGCTGTTTTTT. Translating it yields CASSEAPGQGGTGELFF.

The chain couples TRBV7-9 to TRBJ2-3, with D perhaps TRBD2 (5 bases). The CDR3 extends over 11 amino acids. V dropped 8 bases and J dropped 5 bases, with 8 bases sitting between them. The V gene's germline CDR1 is SEHNR and CDR2 FQNEAQ (reference sequence). This CDR3 reads CASQAGDTQYF. CDR3 in DNA: TGTGCCAGCCAGGCGGGAGATACGCAGTATTTT.